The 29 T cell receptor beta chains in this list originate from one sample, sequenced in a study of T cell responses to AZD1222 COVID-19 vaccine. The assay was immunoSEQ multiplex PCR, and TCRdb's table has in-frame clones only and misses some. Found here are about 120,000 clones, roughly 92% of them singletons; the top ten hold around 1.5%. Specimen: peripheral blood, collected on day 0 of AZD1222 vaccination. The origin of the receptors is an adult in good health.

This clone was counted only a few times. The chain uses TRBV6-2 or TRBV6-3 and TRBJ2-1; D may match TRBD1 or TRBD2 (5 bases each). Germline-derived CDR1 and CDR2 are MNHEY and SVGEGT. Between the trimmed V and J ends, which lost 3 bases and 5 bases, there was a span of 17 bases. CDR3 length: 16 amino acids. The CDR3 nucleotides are TGTGCCAGCAGTTATCGGGGCCCCAGAGCGGACAATGAGCAGTTCTTC. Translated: CASSYRGPRADNEQFF.

CDR3 sequence: CASSWDLSGGTYEQYF. For the CDR3, the DNA is TGTGCCAGCAGCTGGGACCTTAGCGGGGGAACGTACGAGCAGTACTTC. This rearrangement joins TRBV5-4 to TRBJ2-7, with 9 positions matching TRBD2. The CDR3 contains 16 residues. Germline V gene lookup returns CDR1 SGHNT and CDR2 YYREEE (reference sequence). The J segment lost 4 bases and the V segment lost 3 bases, leaving 11 bases of the junction unmatched.

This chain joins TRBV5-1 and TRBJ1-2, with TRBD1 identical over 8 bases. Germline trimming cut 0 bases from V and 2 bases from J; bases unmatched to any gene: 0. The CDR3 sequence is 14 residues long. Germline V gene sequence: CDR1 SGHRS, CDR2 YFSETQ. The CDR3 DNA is TGCGCCAGCAGCTTGGGGGACAGGAACTATGGCTACACCTTC. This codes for CASSLGDRNYGYTF.

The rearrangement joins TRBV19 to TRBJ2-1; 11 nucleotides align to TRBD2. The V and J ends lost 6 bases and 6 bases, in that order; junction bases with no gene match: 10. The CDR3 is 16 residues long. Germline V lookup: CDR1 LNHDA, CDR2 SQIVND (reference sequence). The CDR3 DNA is TGTGCCAGTAGACAAATTAGCGGGGGGGCCGGCAATGAGCAGTTCTTC. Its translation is CASRQISGGAGNEQFF. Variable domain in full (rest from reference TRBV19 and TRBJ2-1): DGGITQSPKYLFRKEGQNVTLSCEQNLNHDAMYWYRQDPGQGLRLIYYSQIVNDFQKGDIAEGYSVSREKKESFPLTVTSAQKNPTAFYLCASRQISGGAGNEQFFGPGTRLTVL.

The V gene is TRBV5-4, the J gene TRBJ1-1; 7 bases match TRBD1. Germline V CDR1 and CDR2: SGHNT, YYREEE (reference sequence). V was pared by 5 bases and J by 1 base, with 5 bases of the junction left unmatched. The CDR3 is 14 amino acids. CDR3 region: CASRRTGENTEAFF. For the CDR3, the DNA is TGTGCCAGCAGGCGGACAGGAGAGAACACTGAAGCTTTCTTT.

The CDR3, as DNA: TGTGCCAGCAGCTTAGGAAGGAGCTCCGGGGAGCTGTTTTTT. It is translated as CASSLGRSSGELFF. The chain is built from TRBV7-8 and TRBJ2-2; D remains ambiguous. With 1 base removed from V and 6 bases from J, the gap between germline ends came to 9 bases. The CDR3 runs to 14 residues. Germline values: CDR1 SGHVS, CDR2 FQNEAQ.

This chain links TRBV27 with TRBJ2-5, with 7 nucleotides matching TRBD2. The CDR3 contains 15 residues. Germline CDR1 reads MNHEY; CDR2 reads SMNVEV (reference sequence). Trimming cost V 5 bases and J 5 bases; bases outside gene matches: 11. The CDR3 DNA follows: TGTGCCAGCAGTCCCAGGGAGGGGAGCCCCGAGACCCAGTACTTC. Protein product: CASSPREGSPETQYF.

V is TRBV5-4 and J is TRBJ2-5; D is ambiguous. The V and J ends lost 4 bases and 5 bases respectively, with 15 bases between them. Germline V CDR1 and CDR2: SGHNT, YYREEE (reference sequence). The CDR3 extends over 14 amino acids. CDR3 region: CASSIPVGSETQYF. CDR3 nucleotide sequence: TGTGCCAGCAGCATCCCGGTAGGGTCGGAGACCCAGTACTTC.

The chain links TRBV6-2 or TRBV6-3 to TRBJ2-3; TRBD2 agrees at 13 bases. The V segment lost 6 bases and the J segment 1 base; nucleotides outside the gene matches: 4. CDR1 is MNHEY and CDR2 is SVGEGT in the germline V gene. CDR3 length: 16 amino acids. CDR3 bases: TGTGCCAGCAGCGGACTAGCGGGGGATGGCACAGATACGCAGTATTTT. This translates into CASSGLAGDGTDTQYF.

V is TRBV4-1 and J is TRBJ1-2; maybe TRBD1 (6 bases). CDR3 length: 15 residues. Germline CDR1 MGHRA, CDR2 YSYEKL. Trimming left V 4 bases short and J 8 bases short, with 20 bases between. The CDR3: CASSLTDSRGEGYTF. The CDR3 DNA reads TGCGCCAGCAGCCTTACGGACAGCCGGGGAGAAGGCTACACCTTC.

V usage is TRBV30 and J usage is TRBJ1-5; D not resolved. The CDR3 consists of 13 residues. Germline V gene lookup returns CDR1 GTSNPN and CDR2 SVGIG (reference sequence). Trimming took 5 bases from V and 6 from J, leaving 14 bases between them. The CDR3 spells CAWETKSGQPQHF. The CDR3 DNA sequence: TGTGCCTGGGAAACCAAAAGCGGTCAGCCCCAGCATTTT.

In nucleotides, the CDR3 is TGTGCCAGCAGCTTAGGGGCATCTAATGAAAAACTGTTTTTT. This translates into CASSLGASNEKLFF. V and J are TRBV7-9 and TRBJ1-4; D is ambiguous. Germline lookup yields CDR1 SEHNR and CDR2 FQNEAQ (reference sequence). This CDR3 has 14 residues. The V and J ends lost 1 base and 3 bases respectively, with 6 bases between them.

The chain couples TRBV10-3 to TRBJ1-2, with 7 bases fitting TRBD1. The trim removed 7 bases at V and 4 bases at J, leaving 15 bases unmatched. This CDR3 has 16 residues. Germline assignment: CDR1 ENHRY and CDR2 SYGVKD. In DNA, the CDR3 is TGTGCCATCACCGGAGGAGGGGGCTCCAGGCTCTATGGCTACACCTTC. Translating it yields CAITGGGGSRLYGYTF.

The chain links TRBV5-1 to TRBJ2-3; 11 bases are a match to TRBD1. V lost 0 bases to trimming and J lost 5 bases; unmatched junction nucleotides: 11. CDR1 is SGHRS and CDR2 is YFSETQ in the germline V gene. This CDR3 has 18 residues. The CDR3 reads CASSLARSGQGVGDTQYF. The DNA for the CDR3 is TGCGCCAGCAGCTTGGCCCGGTCGGGACAGGGGGTTGGAGATACGCAGTATTTT.

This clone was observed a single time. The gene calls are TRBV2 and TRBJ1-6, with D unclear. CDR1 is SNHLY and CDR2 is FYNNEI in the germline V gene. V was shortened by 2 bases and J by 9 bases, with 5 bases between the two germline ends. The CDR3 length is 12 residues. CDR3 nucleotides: TGTGCCAGCAGTGAACGGATTTCACCCCTCCACTTT. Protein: CASSERISPLHF. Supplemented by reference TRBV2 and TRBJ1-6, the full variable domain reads EPEVTQTPSHQVTQMGQEVILRCVPISNHLYFYWYRQILGQKVEFLVSFYNNEISEKSEIFDDQFSVERPDGSNFTLKIRSTKLEDSAMYFCASSERISPLHFGNGTRLTVT.

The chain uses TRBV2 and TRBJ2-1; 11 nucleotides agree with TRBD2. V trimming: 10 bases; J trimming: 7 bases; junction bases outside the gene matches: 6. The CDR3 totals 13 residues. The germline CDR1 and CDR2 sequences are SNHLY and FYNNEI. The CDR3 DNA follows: TGTGCCAACAGACTAGCGGGGAGTAATGAGCAGTTCTTC. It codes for CANRLAGSNEQFF.

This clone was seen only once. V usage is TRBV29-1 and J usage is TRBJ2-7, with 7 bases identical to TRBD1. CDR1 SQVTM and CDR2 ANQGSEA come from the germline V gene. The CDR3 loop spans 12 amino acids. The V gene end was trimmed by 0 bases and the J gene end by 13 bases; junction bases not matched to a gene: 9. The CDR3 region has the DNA TGCAGCGTTGAAGATTGGACAGGAGTCAACTACGTC. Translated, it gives CSVEDWTGVNYV.

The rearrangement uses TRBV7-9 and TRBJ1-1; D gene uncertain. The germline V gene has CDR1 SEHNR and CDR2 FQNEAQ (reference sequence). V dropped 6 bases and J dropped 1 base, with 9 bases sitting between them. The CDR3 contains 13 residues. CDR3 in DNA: TGTGCCAGCAGTTCGGACGGGAACACTGAAGCTTTCTTT. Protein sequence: CASSSDGNTEAFF.

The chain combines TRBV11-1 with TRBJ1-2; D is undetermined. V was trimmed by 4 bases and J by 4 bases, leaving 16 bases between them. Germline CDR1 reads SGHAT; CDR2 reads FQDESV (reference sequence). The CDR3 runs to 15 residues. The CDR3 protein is CASSSSRVDGYGYTF. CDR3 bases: TGTGCCAGCAGCTCCTCAAGGGTGGACGGCTATGGCTACACCTTC.

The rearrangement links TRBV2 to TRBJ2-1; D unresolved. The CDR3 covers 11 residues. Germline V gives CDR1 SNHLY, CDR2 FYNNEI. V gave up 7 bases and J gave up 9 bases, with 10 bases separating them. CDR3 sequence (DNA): TGTGCCAGCACTTTACGATCTGAGCAGTTCTTC. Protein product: CASTLRSEQFF.

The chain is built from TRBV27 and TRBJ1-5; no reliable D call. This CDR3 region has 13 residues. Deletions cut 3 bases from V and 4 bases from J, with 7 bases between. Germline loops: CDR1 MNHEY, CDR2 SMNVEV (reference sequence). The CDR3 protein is CASSFKDNQPQHF. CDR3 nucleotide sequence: TGTGCCAGCAGTTTTAAGGATAATCAGCCCCAGCATTTT.

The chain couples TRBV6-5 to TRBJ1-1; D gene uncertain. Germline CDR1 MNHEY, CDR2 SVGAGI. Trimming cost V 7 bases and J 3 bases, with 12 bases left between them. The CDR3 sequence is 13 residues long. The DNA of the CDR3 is TGTGCCAGCAAACAGATGCTGGACACTGAAGCTTTCTTT. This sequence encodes CASKQMLDTEAFF.

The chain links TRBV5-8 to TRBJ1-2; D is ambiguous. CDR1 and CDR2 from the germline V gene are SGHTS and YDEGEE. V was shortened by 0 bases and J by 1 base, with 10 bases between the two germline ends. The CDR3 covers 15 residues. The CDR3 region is CASSLAEVHNYGYTF. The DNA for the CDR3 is TGTGCCAGCAGCTTGGCCGAGGTCCATAACTATGGCTACACCTTC.

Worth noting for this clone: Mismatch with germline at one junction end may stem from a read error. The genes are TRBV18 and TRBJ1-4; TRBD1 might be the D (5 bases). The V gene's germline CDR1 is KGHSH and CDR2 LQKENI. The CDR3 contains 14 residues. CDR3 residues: CASSSPGRGEKLFF. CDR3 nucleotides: TGTGCCAGCTCATCACCGGGACGGGGTGAAAAACTGTTTTTT.

DNA of the CDR3: TGTGCCACCAGTGGCGGAGACCGGGACTACAGCTCCTACAATGAGCAGTTCTTC. The encoded protein is CATSGGDRDYSSYNEQFF. The rearrangement uses TRBV24-1 and TRBJ2-1, with 7 bases fitting TRBD2. Germline assignment: CDR1 KGHDR and CDR2 SFDVKD. With 5 bases clipped from V and 0 bases from J, the junction kept 12 bases outside the gene matches. The CDR3 runs 18 residues.

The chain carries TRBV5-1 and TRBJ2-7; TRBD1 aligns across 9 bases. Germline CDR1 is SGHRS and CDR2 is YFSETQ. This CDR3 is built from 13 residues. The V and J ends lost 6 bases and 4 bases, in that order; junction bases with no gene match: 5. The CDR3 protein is CASNRGQGYEQYF. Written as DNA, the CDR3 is TGCGCCAGCAATCGGGGACAGGGTTACGAGCAGTACTTC.

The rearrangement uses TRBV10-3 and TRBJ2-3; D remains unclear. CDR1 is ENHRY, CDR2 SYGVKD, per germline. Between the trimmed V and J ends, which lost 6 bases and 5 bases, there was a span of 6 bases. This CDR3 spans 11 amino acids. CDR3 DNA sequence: TGTGCCATCAGCCCGGGAGATACGCAGTATTTT. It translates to CAISPGDTQYF.

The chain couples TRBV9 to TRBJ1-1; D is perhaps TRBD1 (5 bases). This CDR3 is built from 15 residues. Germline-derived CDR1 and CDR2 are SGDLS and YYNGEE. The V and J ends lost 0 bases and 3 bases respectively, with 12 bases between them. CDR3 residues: CASSVAGRWDTEAFF. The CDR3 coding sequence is TGTGCCAGCAGCGTAGCGGGGCGATGGGACACTGAAGCTTTCTTT.

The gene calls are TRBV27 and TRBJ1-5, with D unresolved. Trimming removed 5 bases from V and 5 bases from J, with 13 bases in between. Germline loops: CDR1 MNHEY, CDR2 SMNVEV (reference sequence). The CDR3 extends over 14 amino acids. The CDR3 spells CASSINSDYQPQHF. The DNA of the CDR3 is TGTGCCAGCAGTATCAACAGCGATTATCAGCCCCAGCATTTT.